These 27 T cell receptor beta chains were sequenced from one sample in a study of tumor-infiltrating lymphocytes in primary liver carcinoma. Co-extracting RNA and DNA was done with 20-30 mg of unsorted bulk tissue as input. Total RNA amounting to around 450 ng was the source from which TCR beta cDNA was made with a constant-region primer. Each TCR beta library was derived from three nested multiplex PCR rounds that employed slightly modified ARM-PCR. Use of TRBV1-TRBV30 forward primers with a C-beta reverse primer characterized the first two PCR rounds, which lasted roughly 9 cycles each. Via MiXCR, TCRdb re-called the multiplex PCR reads, giving one row per CDR3 protein. The sample includes more than 100,000 distinct CDR3 sequences, around 70% of them seen just once. Sequencing used tumor-adjacent normal liver tissue. The receptors derive from a woman aged 55 to 70 with primary liver carcinoma and hepatitis B virus infection.

A word on this clonotype: At one end the junction does not follow the germline gene, possibly because of a read error. This chain uses TRBV4-1 with TRBJ2-5, with TRBD2 identical over 14 bases. This CDR3 spans 18 amino acids. CDR1 is MGHRA, CDR2 YSYEKL, per germline. The CDR3 loop is CTSSQGWTSGRSQETQYF. DNA for the CDR3: TGCACCAGCAGCCAAGGGTGGACTAGCGGGAGGTCACAAGAGACCCAGTACTTC.

As to this clonotype: The junction differs from germline at one of its ends, possibly a read error. V gene TRBV5-4 combines with J gene TRBJ2-3; TRBD2 matches 9 bases. Germline lookup yields CDR1 SGHNT and CDR2 YYREEE (reference sequence). CDR3 length equals 15 residues. CDR3 region: CASSFLASGTDTHYF. The DNA of the CDR3 is TGTGCCAGCAGCTTTCTAGCTAGCGGGACAGATACGCACTATTTT.

The rearrangement links TRBV29-1 to TRBJ1-3, with a tentative D call TRBD1 (5 bases). CDR1 and CDR2 (germline): SQVTM, ANQGSEA. This CDR3 contains 14 residues. V dropped 7 bases and J dropped 2 bases, with 15 bases sitting between them. The CDR3 nucleotides read TGCAGCGGGCAGACGGGGCCCCCTGGAAACACCATATATTTT. It specifies CSGQTGPPGNTIYF. Drawing the rest from reference TRBV29-1 and TRBJ1-3, the complete variable domain is SAVISQKPSRDICQRGTSLTIQCQVDSQVTMMFWYRQQPGQSLTLIATANQGSEATYESGFVIDKFPISRPNLTFSTLTVSNMSPEDSSIYLCSGQTGPPGNTIYFGEGSWLTVV.

About this clonotype itself: A single base separates this from a much larger clone, so it may be a read error. The V gene is TRBV30, the J gene TRBJ2-7, with TRBD1 matching over 7 bases. Germline loops: CDR1 GTSNPN, CDR2 SVGIG (reference sequence). The CDR3 runs to 12 residues. The V gene end was trimmed by 4 bases and the J gene end by 3 bases; junction bases not matched to a gene: 3. CDR3 DNA sequence: TGTGCCTGGAAGGGGGACAGCTACGAGCAGTACTTC. As protein: CAWKGDSYEQYF. The full variable domain, in which reference TRBV30 and TRBJ2-7 provide the parts outside the CDR3, is SQTIHQWPATLVQPVGSPLSLECTVEGTSNPNLYWYRQAAGRGLQLLFYSVGIGQISSEVPQNLSASRPQDRQFILSSKKLLLSDSGFYLCAWKGDSYEQYFGPGTRLTVT.

In regard to this clonotype: Just one base apart from a much larger clone, this may be a read error. This sequence joins TRBV5-1 and TRBJ1-5; D not certain. The length of the CDR3 is 14 residues. Germline lookup yields CDR1 SGHRS and CDR2 YFSETQ. CDR3 residues: CANSLGSGDQPQHF. In DNA form, the CDR3 reads TGCGCCAACAGCTTGGGATCTGGGGATCAGCCCCAGCATTTT.

Worth noting for this clonotype: Being one base from a much bigger clone, this may be a read error. The chain uses TRBV12-2 and TRBJ2-7; TRBD1, the table's D call, lacks a check against the DNA. TRBV12-2 is labeled a pseudogene. The CDR3 runs to 13 residues. The CDR3 sequence is CTSRHPGPYEQYF. CDR3 DNA sequence: TGTACAAGTCGCCACCCGGGACCGTACGAGCAGTACTTC.

This clonotype appeared a single time. No conserved phenylalanine or tryptophan ends this CDR3, so it is likely a read error. The genes are TRBV29-1 and TRBJ2-3; D might be TRBD1 (5 bases). The length of the CDR3 is 15 residues. V was clipped by 7 bases and J by 2 bases, with 19 bases between them. Germline CDR1 reads SQVTM; CDR2 reads ANQGSEA. The CDR3 DNA reads TGCAGCGCCCCTCCCCCAGGGCTGCCCACAGATACGCAGTATTTA. Protein sequence: CSAPPPGLPTDTQYL.

For this clonotype: A much larger clone lies a single base off, so this may be a read error. This sequence joins TRBV7-9 and TRBJ2-7; 7 bases align to TRBD2. CDR3 size: 16 residues. Germline V gene sequence: CDR1 SEHNR, CDR2 FQNEAQ (reference sequence). The CDR3 nucleotides read TGTGCCAACAGCGATAAACTAGCGCCGGGATCCTACGAGCAGTACTTC. It is translated as CANSDKLAPGSYEQYF.

On this clonotype itself: One junction end does not reproduce the germline sequence, and a read error may be involved. This chain joins TRBV11-2 and TRBJ2-5; D uncertain. The length of the CDR3 is 13 residues. From germline, CDR1 is SGHAT and CDR2 FQNNGV. CDR3 nucleotides: TGTGCCAGCAGCCTCCTACCAGGAGAGACCCTGTACTTC. Its protein product is CASSLLPGETLYF.

Comments on this clonotype: A much more abundant neighbour one base away suggests this may be a read error. V usage is TRBV7-9 and J usage is TRBJ2-2; no definite D call. CDR3 length: 16 residues. Germline assignment: CDR1 SEHNR and CDR2 FQNEAQ (reference sequence). CDR3 sequence: CTSSLSYGPQPGELFF. CDR3 DNA: TGTACCAGCAGCTTATCGTACGGGCCGCAGCCCGGGGAGCTGTTTTTT. Filled out from reference TRBV7-9 and TRBJ2-2, the complete variable domain reads DTGVSQNPRHKITKRGQNVTFRCDPISEHNRLYWYRQTLGQGPEFLTYFQNEAQLEKSRLLSDRFSAERPKGSFSTLEIQRTEQGDSAMYLCTSSLSYGPQPGELFFGEGSRLTVL.

Comments on this clonotype: This could be a read error, since a much larger clone is one nucleotide away. The chain couples TRBV7-9 to TRBJ1-2; 7 nucleotides agree with TRBD1. This CDR3 comprises 16 residues. Germline CDR1 and CDR2: SEHNR and FQNEAQ (reference sequence). The CDR3 DNA sequence: TGTGCCATCAGCTTAGGGCTATCAGGGACAGACGATGGCTACACCTTC. Its protein is CAISLGLSGTDDGYTF.

As for this clonotype: This could be a read error, since a much larger clone is one nucleotide away. J is TRBJ2-7 and V is TRBV7-9, with 8 positions matching TRBD2. CDR3 length: 16 amino acids. The germline CDR1 and CDR2 sequences are SEHNR and FQNEAQ (reference sequence). CDR3 loop: CAGSSLIAGPSYEQYF. CDR3 coding DNA: TGTGCCGGCAGCTCACTTATAGCGGGACCCTCCTACGAGCAGTACTTC.

This clonotype was picked up many times. V is TRBV5-4 and J is TRBJ2-3; TRBD2 matches 8 bases. The junction had 11 bases not matched to a gene; V was cut back by 4 bases and J by 4 bases. The CDR3 spans 16 residues. Per germline, CDR1 SGHNT and CDR2 YYREEE (reference sequence). The CDR3 region has the DNA TGTGCCAGCAGCACCAAAGGGGCGGGAGGTGCAGATACGCAGTATTTT. Protein: CASSTKGAGGADTQYF.

As to this clonotype: Because the CDR3 is missing its conserved closing phenylalanine or tryptophan, this is likely a read error. This chain uses TRBV6-5 with TRBJ1-1; D is perhaps TRBD1 (6 bases). This CDR3 region has 14 residues. Germline CDR1 reads MNHEY; CDR2 reads SVGAGI. In nucleotides, the CDR3 is TGTGTCAGTAGTTACTTCGGAGGGGGCACTGAAGCTTTCTAT. Residues: CVSSYFGGGTEAFY.

On this clonotype itself: This may come from a read error, since a much larger clone is one base off. This sequence joins TRBV28 and TRBJ1-2; possibly TRBD1 for D (5 bases). CDR3 length: 15 amino acids. Germline CDR1 MDHEN, CDR2 SYDVKM. CDR3: CASSILGTANYGHTF. In nucleotides, the CDR3 is TGTGCCAGCAGTATTCTTGGGACGGCGAACTATGGCCACACCTTC.

This clonotype was seen just once. A read error may produce the germline difference seen at one junction end. The chain recombines TRBV6-2 or TRBV6-3 with TRBJ1-5, with 8 bases matching TRBD1. The CDR3 extends over 15 amino acids. Looked up from germline, CDR1 is MNHEY and CDR2 is SVGEGT. CDR3: CASSYRTGHNQPQLF. DNA for the CDR3: TGTGCCAGCAGTTACAGGACAGGGCACAATCAGCCCCAGCTTTTT.

This clonotype was observed a few times. This chain uses TRBV11-2 with TRBJ2-7; D is possibly TRBD1 (5 bases). This CDR3 comprises 13 residues. Trimming left V 2 bases short and J 4 bases short, with 9 bases between. CDR1 and CDR2 (germline): SGHAT, FQNNGV. CDR3 in amino acids: CASSLRGRYEQYF. The CDR3 nucleotides are TGTGCCAGCAGCTTAAGGGGTAGGTACGAGCAGTACTTC.

The rearrangement uses TRBV11-2 and TRBJ2-1; perhaps TRBD2 as D (6 bases). V lost 10 bases and J lost 7, with 23 bases in between. Germline V gene sequence: CDR1 SGHAT, CDR2 FQNNGV. The CDR3 consists of 15 residues. The CDR3 loop reads CANSTTNGRSNEQFF. DNA of the CDR3: TGTGCCAATAGCACGACTAACGGGAGAAGTAATGAGCAGTTCTTC. The whole variable domain, filled in from reference TRBV11-2 and TRBJ2-1, reads EAGVAQSPRYKIIEKRQSVAFWCNPISGHATLYWYQQILGQGPKLLIQFQNNGVVDDSQLPKDRFSAERLKGVDSTLKIQPAKLEDSAVYLCANSTTNGRSNEQFFGPGTRLTVL.

The sample holds one count of this clonotype. This clone may be a read error of a much larger clone one base away. The chain uses TRBV24-1 and TRBJ2-2; D call uncertain. In germline, CDR1 is KGHDR, CDR2 SFDVKD. The CDR3 covers 14 residues. CDR3 in amino acids: CATRAETNIGELFF. CDR3 bases: TGTGCCACCAGGGCCGAGACGAACATCGGGGAGCTGTTTTTT.

Regarding this clonotype: A single base separates this from a much larger clone, so it may be a read error. The rearrangement uses TRBV5-1 and TRBJ1-2; D perhaps matches TRBD1 (5 bases). CDR3 length: 15 residues. The V end lost 0 bases, the J end lost 5 bases, and 14 bases lay between the germline ends. Germline V gene lookup returns CDR1 SGHRS and CDR2 YFSETQ. CDR3 in amino acids: CASSLVLGQEYGYTF. The CDR3 nucleotides are TGCGCCAGCAGCTTGGTCTTGGGGCAGGAGTATGGCTACACCTTC.

The V and J genes are TRBV6-5 and TRBJ1-5; D is uncertain. The CDR3 consists of 12 residues. Trimming shortened V by 6 bases and J by 6 bases, and 9 bases separated the two germline ends. Germline values: CDR1 MNHEY, CDR2 SVGAGI. In DNA, the CDR3 is TGTGCCAGCAGCCGCCCCATTCAGCCCCAGCATTTT. Its translation is CASSRPIQPQHF.

To note about this clonotype: No conserved phenylalanine or tryptophan ends this CDR3, so it is likely a read error. The chain combines TRBV11-2 with TRBJ2-1; D is unclear. The CDR3 is 14 amino acids. Germline V gene sequence: CDR1 SGHAT, CDR2 FQNNGV. In nucleotides, the CDR3 is TGTGTCAGCAGCTGGCAGGCCACATACAATGAGCAGTTCCTC. It specifies CVSSWQATYNEQFL.

This clonotype was detected only once. CDR3 loop: CASSLQQGKDNEQFF. The CDR3, as DNA: TGTGCCAGCAGCTTGCAACAAGGGAAGGACAATGAGCAGTTCTTC. The gene calls are TRBV5-6 and TRBJ2-1; no clear D. CDR3 length: 15 residues. Germline V lookup: CDR1 SGHDT, CDR2 YYEEEE. Trimming cost V 1 base and J 5 bases, with 13 bases left between them.

About this clonotype: Its ends do not fully match the called genes, so a read error is possible. J is TRBJ2-3 and V is TRBV29-1, with D perhaps matching TRBD2 (7 bases). Per the germline V gene, CDR1 is SQVTM and CDR2 is ANQGSEA. The CDR3 consists of 14 residues. The CDR3 DNA reads TGCAGCGTACACAAGGGGGGGAGCATAGATACGCAGTATTTT. This encodes CSVHKGGSIDTQYF.

On this clonotype: The conserved closing phenylalanine or tryptophan is absent in this CDR3, likely reflecting a read error. No DNA is shown, since the ends of the CDR3 on it are uncertain; the CDR3 is the one TCRdb lists. The chain links TRBV11-2 to TRBJ2-1; the D segment call TRBD1 is taken from the table without a DNA check. Counting both end residues, the CDR3 totals 16 amino acids. Germline values: CDR1 SGHAT, CDR2 FQNNGV. CDR3 loop: CASRLDLTGGGDEQFI.

In the case of this clonotype: A much larger clone differs from this one at a single base, so this may be a read error. This rearrangement joins TRBV28 to TRBJ1-1; D is unclear. The CDR3 has 12 amino acids. Germline loops: CDR1 MDHEN, CDR2 SYDVKM. The CDR3 sequence: CASSLWAGEALF. The CDR3 DNA is TGTGCCAGCAGTTTATGGGCGGGTGAAGCTCTCTTT. The full variable domain, in which reference TRBV28 and TRBJ1-1 provide the parts outside the CDR3, is DVKVTQSSRYLVKRTGEKVFLECVQDMDHENMFWYRQDPGLGLRLIYFSYDVKMKEKGDIPEGYSVSREKKERFSLILESASTNQTSMYLCASSLWAGEALFGQGTRLTVV.

Notes on this clonotype: One end of the junction varies from germline; a read error may be responsible. This chain joins TRBV28 and TRBJ2-2; D is possibly TRBD2 (5 bases). CDR3 length equals 13 residues. Looked up from germline, CDR1 is MDHEN and CDR2 is SYDVKM. CDR3 nucleotide sequence: TGTGCCAGCACCCTAACGGGATCCGGGGAGCTGCTTTTT. As protein: CASTLTGSGELLF.